Below are 27 T cell receptor beta chains sequenced from a single sample in a study of T-cell reconstitution after alpha-beta-depleted transplantation in children. Unique molecular identifiers featured in how the TCRbeta library was prepared. TCRdb called the PCR reads again in MiXCR, with one record for every CDR3 protein. The repertoire holds about 240,000 distinct CDR3 sequences, with more than 10% as singletons. Material: PBMCs from the stem cell graft donor, obtained from the stem cell graft. Receptors originate from a human donor who donated a stem cell graft to a child with acute lymphoblastic leukemia.

In its sample, this clonotype was seen many times. V gene TRBV9 combines with J gene TRBJ2-1; D gene ambiguous. Germline CDR1 reads SGDLS; CDR2 reads YYNGEE. CDR3 length: 16 residues. V was cut by 4 bases and J by 0 bases, with 14 bases left in between. The CDR3 DNA follows: TGTGCCAGCAGCCCTACGACTCTTAGCTCCTACAATGAGCAGTTCTTC. It is translated as CASSPTTLSSYNEQFF. The complete variable domain, with remaining parts taken from reference TRBV9 and TRBJ2-1, reads DSGVTQTPKHLITATGQRVTLRCSPRSGDLSVYWYQQSLDQGLQFLIQYYNGEERAKGNILERFSAQQFPDLHSELNLSSLELGDSALYFCASSPTTLSSYNEQFFGPGTRLTVL.

This clonotype was detected ten times or more. The chain joins TRBV7-2 to TRBJ2-3; TRBD1 matches 7 bases. The CDR3 contains 14 residues. J lost 1 base, V lost 5 bases, and 3 bases had no gene match. Germline loops: CDR1 SGHTA, CDR2 FQGNSA. This CDR3 reads CASSRDRGTDTQYF. In DNA form, the CDR3 reads TGTGCCAGCAGCCGCGACAGGGGCACAGATACGCAGTATTTT.

This clonotype has ten or more counts. V and J are TRBV6-5 and TRBJ2-1, with TRBD2 matching over 10 bases. The length of the CDR3 is 16 residues. V lost 0 bases to trimming and J lost 7 bases; unmatched junction nucleotides: 6. Per germline, CDR1 MNHEY and CDR2 SVGAGI. The CDR3 coding sequence is TGTGCCAGCAGTTACTCATTTAGCGGGGGGAGGAATGAGCAGTTCTTC. Encoded protein: CASSYSFSGGRNEQFF.

This clonotype was counted only a few times. V is TRBV20-1 and J is TRBJ2-1, with 11 bases identical to TRBD2. V trimming: 6 bases; J trimming: 7 bases; junction bases outside the gene matches: 14. Germline V gene data show CDR1 as DFQATT and CDR2 as SNEGSKA (reference sequence). The CDR3 contains 16 residues. CDR3 bases: TGCAGTGCCACGAACCCCGGGACTAGCGGAATGAATGAGCAGTTCTTC. Translating gives CSATNPGTSGMNEQFF.

The J gene is TRBJ2-1, the V gene TRBV28; 10 bases agree with TRBD1. The germline V gene has CDR1 MDHEN and CDR2 SYDVKM. The CDR3 totals 15 residues. V lost 5 bases and J lost 4; bases outside the gene matches: 5. The CDR3 loop reads CASSAGDRGYNEQFF. CDR3 nucleotide sequence: TGTGCCAGCAGTGCAGGGGACAGGGGATACAATGAGCAGTTCTTC.

Ten or more counts support this clonotype. The CDR3 coding sequence is TGTGCCAGCAGCGTAGGCTTAGGGGGTGGCTACACCTTC. Translating gives CASSVGLGGGYTF. J is TRBJ1-2 and V is TRBV9; D is perhaps TRBD1 (6 bases). CDR1 is SGDLS and CDR2 is YYNGEE in the germline V gene. Deletions cut 0 bases from V and 7 bases from J, with 10 bases between. CDR3 length: 13 residues.

This clonotype was observed many times. This chain links TRBV5-1 with TRBJ2-2; 7 bases are a match to TRBD2. Per the germline V gene, CDR1 is SGHRS and CDR2 is YFSETQ. V lost 4 bases, J lost 3 bases, and 9 bases stayed unmatched. The CDR3 runs to 16 residues. The CDR3 here is CASSGSAAGDTGELFF. The CDR3 region has the DNA TGCGCCAGCAGCGGCAGCGCGGCGGGAGACACCGGGGAGCTGTTTTTT.

This clonotype was picked up many times. The chain employs TRBV4-1 and TRBJ2-5; 7 bases map to TRBD2. The trim removed 2 bases at V and 2 bases at J, leaving 8 bases unmatched. This CDR3 has 16 residues. Per germline, CDR1 MGHRA and CDR2 YSYEKL. This CDR3 is CASSQREGLSQETQYF. The CDR3, as DNA: TGCGCCAGCAGCCAAAGGGAGGGGTTGAGTCAAGAGACCCAGTACTTC.

This clonotype was seen at least ten times. This chain links TRBV5-6 with TRBJ2-7; TRBD2 might be the D (5 bases). V was shortened by 5 bases and J by 6 bases, with 12 bases between the two germline ends. The CDR3 is 12 amino acids. The V gene's germline CDR1 is SGHDT and CDR2 YYEEEE. CDR3 protein: CASSFGRGEQYF. Written as DNA, the CDR3 is TGTGCCAGCAGTTTTGGACGGGGCGAGCAGTACTTC.

A few counts support this clonotype. The J gene is TRBJ2-7, the V gene TRBV20-1; D perhaps matches TRBD1 (6 bases). The CDR3 covers 13 residues. CDR1 is DFQATT, CDR2 SNEGSKA, per germline (reference sequence). The V gene lost 5 bases and the J gene lost 2 bases, with 13 bases spanning the gap. CDR3 bases: TGCAGTGCTCCTCCGACAGGAGCCTACGAGCAGTACTTC. It is translated as CSAPPTGAYEQYF.

Many counts were recorded for this clonotype. The genes are TRBV20-1 and TRBJ1-5, with D unclear. Looked up from germline, CDR1 is DFQATT and CDR2 is SNEGSKA (reference sequence). Trimming cost V 4 bases and J 0 bases, with 7 bases left between them. This CDR3 is built from 13 residues. CDR3 amino acids: CSANKISNQPQHF. The CDR3, as DNA: TGCAGTGCTAACAAGATTAGCAATCAGCCCCAGCATTTT.

This clonotype has a count of ten or more. The V gene is TRBV9, the J gene TRBJ1-4, with D unclear. The CDR3 length is 16 residues. Trimming left V 0 bases short and J 0 bases short, with 9 bases between. Germline V gene data show CDR1 as SGDLS and CDR2 as YYNGEE. The CDR3 protein is CASSVGDTPTNEKLFF. In nucleotides, the CDR3 is TGTGCCAGCAGCGTAGGAGACACCCCAACTAATGAAAAACTGTTTTTT.

This clonotype occurred many times. The V and J genes are TRBV12-3 or TRBV12-4 and TRBJ2-7, with D possibly being TRBD1 (6 bases). The CDR3 sequence is 12 residues long. The V end lost 5 bases, the J end lost 6 bases, and 11 bases lay between the germline ends. CDR3 DNA sequence: TGTGCCAGCAGTCTACAGGGTACCGAGCAGTACTTC. It is translated as CASSLQGTEQYF.

On this clonotype: A single base separates this from a much larger clone, so it may be a read error. The CDR3 ends on some other residue instead of the conserved phenylalanine or tryptophan, so this is likely a read error. This chain joins TRBV20-1 and TRBJ2-5; TRBD1 is a possible D gene (5 bases). With 3 bases removed from V and 5 bases from J, the gap between germline ends came to 13 bases. Per germline, CDR1 DFQATT and CDR2 SNEGSKA (reference sequence). The CDR3 consists of 13 residues. CDR3 in DNA: TGCAGTGCTAGGGTACCAGGGTCGGAGACCCAGTACTTG. It yields the protein CSARVPGSETQYL.

Many counts were recorded for this clonotype. The chain is built from TRBV7-9 and TRBJ2-3; the match to TRBD1 covers 7 bases. This CDR3 spans 12 amino acids. Germline assignment: CDR1 SEHNR and CDR2 FQNEAQ (reference sequence). CDR3 amino acids: CVAGTDTDTQYF. CDR3 nucleotides: TGTGTGGCCGGGACAGATACAGATACGCAGTATTTT.

Points on this clonotype: This may come from a read error, since a much larger clone is one base off. The genes are TRBV11-2 and TRBJ2-7; 10 nucleotides match TRBD1. CDR3 size: 16 residues. Germline V CDR1 and CDR2: SGHAT, FQNNGV. CDR3 nucleotides: TGTGCCAGCAGCCGCCCGGGACAGGGGACAACCTACGACCAGTACTTC. Residues: CASSRPGQGTTYDQYF.

The table lists this clonotype with many counts. The chain employs TRBV11-2 and TRBJ2-7; D not certain. This CDR3 contains 13 residues. V gave up 1 base and J gave up 6 bases, with 10 bases separating them. Germline lookup yields CDR1 SGHAT and CDR2 FQNNGV. CDR3: CASSLVPLSEQYF. In nucleotides, the CDR3 is TGTGCCAGCAGCTTAGTACCCCTCTCCGAGCAGTACTTC. Full variable domain (outside the CDR3, taken from reference TRBV11-2 and TRBJ2-7): EAGVAQSPRYKIIEKRQSVAFWCNPISGHATLYWYQQILGQGPKLLIQFQNNGVVDDSQLPKDRFSAERLKGVDSTLKIQPAKLEDSAVYLCASSLVPLSEQYFGPGTRLTVT.

This clonotype was picked up many times. CDR3 residues: CSASPFGSSSYEQYF. CDR3 nucleotide sequence: TGCAGTGCTAGCCCCTTTGGTTCTAGCTCCTACGAGCAGTACTTC. This rearrangement joins TRBV20-1 to TRBJ2-7, with D unclear. Germline-derived CDR1 and CDR2 are DFQATT and SNEGSKA (reference sequence). The CDR3 has 15 amino acids. The ends were cut back, 3 bases at V and 0 bases at J, with 15 bases in the middle.

This clonotype was seen more than once but under ten times. The genes are TRBV5-1 and TRBJ2-3; 7 bases align to TRBD2. CDR1 and CDR2 (germline): SGHRS, YFSETQ. The J segment lost 1 base and the V segment lost 2 bases, leaving 4 bases of the junction unmatched. This CDR3 is 15 amino acids long. The DNA for the CDR3 is TGCGCCAGCAGCTTTTGGAGCGGGGGCACAGATACGCAGTATTTT. Encoded protein: CASSFWSGGTDTQYF.

The table lists this clonotype with many counts. V gene TRBV5-1 combines with J gene TRBJ1-1; D call uncertain. The ends were cut back, 7 bases at V and 0 bases at J, with 16 bases in the middle. Germline assignment: CDR1 SGHRS and CDR2 YFSETQ. The CDR3 is 15 residues long. The CDR3 sequence is CASGLGRTVNTEAFF. CDR3 DNA sequence: TGCGCCAGCGGATTAGGACGGACGGTGAACACTGAAGCTTTCTTT.

This sequence joins TRBV6-4 and TRBJ2-3, with D possibly matching TRBD1 (6 bases). This CDR3 spans 23 amino acids. V lost 7 bases and J 3 bases, leaving 41 bases between the germline ends. CDR1 is MRHNA and CDR2 is SNTAGT in the germline V gene. CDR3 amino acids: CASTQSRGSDRPVITGGTDTQYF. The DNA for the CDR3 is TGTGCCAGCACCCAATCCAGGGGATCGGATCGCCCCGTCATAACTGGTGGGACAGATACGCAGTATTTT.

This clonotype showed up many times. V and J are TRBV24-1 and TRBJ2-2; 11 positions match TRBD1. The germline V gene encodes CDR1 KGHDR and CDR2 SFDVKD. The CDR3 has 15 amino acids. Unmatched junction bases numbered 2, after V lost 2 bases and J lost 7 bases. The CDR3 region has the DNA TGTGCCACCAGTGATTCCGGGACAGGGGGCGGGGAGCTGTTTTTT. Its translation is CATSDSGTGGGELFF.

This clonotype was found a few times. The chain uses TRBV24-1 and TRBJ2-1, with unresolved D. In germline, CDR1 is KGHDR, CDR2 SFDVKD. This CDR3 region has 14 residues. V was pared by 3 bases and J by 8 bases, with 13 bases between. CDR3 nucleotides: TGTGCCACCAGTGATCCCGTTCGCCAACATGAGCAGTTCTTC. Protein product: CATSDPVRQHEQFF.

This clonotype was found a few times. The rearrangement uses TRBV3-1 and TRBJ1-1; no clear D. Germline values: CDR1 LGHDT, CDR2 YNNKEL (reference sequence). The CDR3 runs to 13 residues. The ends were cut back, 1 base at V and 5 bases at J, with 8 bases in the middle. The CDR3 sequence: CASSQGPDTEAFF. As DNA, the CDR3 is TGTGCCAGCAGCCAAGGGCCGGATACTGAAGCTTTCTTT. Complete variable domain (other parts from reference TRBV3-1 and TRBJ1-1): DTAVSQTPKYLVTQMGNDKSIKCEQNLGHDTMYWYKQDSKKFLKIMFSYNNKELIINETVPNRFSPKSPDKAHLNLHINSLELGDSAVYFCASSQGPDTEAFFGQGTRLTVV.

Concerning this clonotype: A much bigger clone sits one base away, suggesting this may be a read error. The chain carries TRBV5-1 and TRBJ2-3; D call uncertain. The V and J ends lost 3 bases and 4 bases respectively, with 6 bases between them. Germline CDR1 and CDR2: SGHRS and YFSETQ. The CDR3 runs 12 residues. DNA of the CDR3: TGCGCCAGCAGCTCCCAGGCAGATACGCAGTATTTT. It codes for CASSSQADTQYF.

This clonotype occurred a few times. The V call is TRBV9, the J call TRBJ2-1; TRBD2 matches at 10 bases. From germline, CDR1 is SGDLS and CDR2 YYNGEE. CDR3 length equals 14 residues. Trimming took 0 bases from V and 7 from J; bases not matched to a gene: 1. The CDR3 DNA is TGTGCCAGCAGCGTAGAACTAGCGGGGAATGAGCAGTTCTTC. As protein: CASSVELAGNEQFF.

This clonotype was detected many times. The rearrangement uses TRBV27 and TRBJ1-2; no clear D gene. The germline V gene encodes CDR1 MNHEY and CDR2 SMNVEV (reference sequence). The ends were cut back, 2 bases at V and 6 bases at J, with 22 bases in the middle. This CDR3 contains 17 residues. The DNA of the CDR3 is TGTGCCAGCAGTTTAGGATCCCCGCGAGGGAAGAGGGATGGCTACACCTTC. Amino acids: CASSLGSPRGKRDGYTF.